The entry below gives a single T cell receptor (beta chain) sequence along with its context. Its specificity is not known. This record comes from a study of beta chain features in type 1 diabetes. Study background: Patients were similar to healthy donors in age and gender (as well as in cell yields). Points from the study as a whole: TCRB CDR3s from Type 1 diabetes patients were moderately but significantly shorter in all four CD4+ subsets. Since sequencing was performed on cDNA, cells with high TCR expression could be over-represented. In comparison with healthy donors, patients had naive, central memory and Treg TCRB repertoires that appeared more similar.

Of the isolated RNA, all was reverse transcribed, and so the sequenced material was expressed TCRB transcripts. Method: immunoSEQ multiplex PCR; TCRdb's copy keeps in-frame clones and lacks some. The table shows about 710,000 clones, with around an eighth occurring only once. Germline CDR1 PRHDT, CDR2 FYEKMQ (reference sequence). V was trimmed by 1 base and J by 6 bases, leaving 9 bases between them. CDR3 size: 13 residues. The TCR sequence derives from a man between 18 and 35 years old with type 1 diabetes. V and J are TRBV13 and TRBJ2-5; D is undetermined. Sequencing was done on a sample of naive CD4+ T cells from blood. The CDR3, as DNA: TGTGCCAGCAGCTTAGAGCGACTGAAGACCCAGTACTTC. It is translated as CASSLERLKTQYF. The whole variable domain, remainder taken from reference TRBV13 and TRBJ2-5, is AAGVIQSPRHLIKEKRETATLKCYPIPRHDTVYWYQQGPGQDPQFLISFYEKMQSDKGSIPDRFSAQQFSDYHSELNMSSLELGDSALYFCASSLERLKTQYFGPGTRLLVL.